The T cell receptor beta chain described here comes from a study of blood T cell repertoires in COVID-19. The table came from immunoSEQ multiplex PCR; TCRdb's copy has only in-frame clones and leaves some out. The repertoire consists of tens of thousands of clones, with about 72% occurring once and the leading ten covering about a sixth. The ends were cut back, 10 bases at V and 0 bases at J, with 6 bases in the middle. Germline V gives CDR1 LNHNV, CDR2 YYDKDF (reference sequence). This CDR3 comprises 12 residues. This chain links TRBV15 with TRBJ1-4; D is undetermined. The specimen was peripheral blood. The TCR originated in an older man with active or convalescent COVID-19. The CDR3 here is CARRATNEKLFF. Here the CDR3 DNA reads TGTGCCAGGAGGGCAACTAATGAAAAACTGTTTTTT.